The source of this T cell receptor (beta chain) is a study of blood T cell repertoires in COVID-19. The table lists this clone with a count of one. This CDR3 region has 13 residues. Germline-derived CDR1 and CDR2 are MNHEY and SVGEGT. The V and J ends lost 6 bases and 7 bases, in that order; junction bases with no gene match: 7. Study processing details: Nucleated cell counts were estimated from reference gene primer amplification. TCRdb's copy holds only in-frame clones and misses some; the assay was immunoSEQ multiplex PCR. The V and J calls and the clone size are those of that table, but D and trimming were determined from the DNA. The table lists about 170,000 clones, 80% to 90% of them singletons.

The clonotype was recovered from a woman between 70 and 85 years old who had recovered from COVID-19. Sample: peripheral blood. This sequence joins TRBV6-2 or TRBV6-3 and TRBJ2-3; 7 bases match TRBD1. The CDR3, as DNA: TGTGCCAGCAGCCCCGGGACAGCCAATACGCAGTATTTT. This codes for CASSPGTANTQYF.